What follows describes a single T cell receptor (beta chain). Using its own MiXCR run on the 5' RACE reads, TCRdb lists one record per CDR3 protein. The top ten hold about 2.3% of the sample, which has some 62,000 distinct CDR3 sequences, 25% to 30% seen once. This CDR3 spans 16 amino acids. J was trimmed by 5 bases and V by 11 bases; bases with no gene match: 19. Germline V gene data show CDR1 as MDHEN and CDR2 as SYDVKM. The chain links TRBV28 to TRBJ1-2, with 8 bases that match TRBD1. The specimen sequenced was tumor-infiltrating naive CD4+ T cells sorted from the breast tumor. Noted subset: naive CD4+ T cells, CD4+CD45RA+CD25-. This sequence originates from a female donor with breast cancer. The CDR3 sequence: CAGRRTGKGIRYGYTF. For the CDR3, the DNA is TGTGCCGGCCGAAGGACAGGGAAAGGGATCCGTTATGGCTACACCTTC.